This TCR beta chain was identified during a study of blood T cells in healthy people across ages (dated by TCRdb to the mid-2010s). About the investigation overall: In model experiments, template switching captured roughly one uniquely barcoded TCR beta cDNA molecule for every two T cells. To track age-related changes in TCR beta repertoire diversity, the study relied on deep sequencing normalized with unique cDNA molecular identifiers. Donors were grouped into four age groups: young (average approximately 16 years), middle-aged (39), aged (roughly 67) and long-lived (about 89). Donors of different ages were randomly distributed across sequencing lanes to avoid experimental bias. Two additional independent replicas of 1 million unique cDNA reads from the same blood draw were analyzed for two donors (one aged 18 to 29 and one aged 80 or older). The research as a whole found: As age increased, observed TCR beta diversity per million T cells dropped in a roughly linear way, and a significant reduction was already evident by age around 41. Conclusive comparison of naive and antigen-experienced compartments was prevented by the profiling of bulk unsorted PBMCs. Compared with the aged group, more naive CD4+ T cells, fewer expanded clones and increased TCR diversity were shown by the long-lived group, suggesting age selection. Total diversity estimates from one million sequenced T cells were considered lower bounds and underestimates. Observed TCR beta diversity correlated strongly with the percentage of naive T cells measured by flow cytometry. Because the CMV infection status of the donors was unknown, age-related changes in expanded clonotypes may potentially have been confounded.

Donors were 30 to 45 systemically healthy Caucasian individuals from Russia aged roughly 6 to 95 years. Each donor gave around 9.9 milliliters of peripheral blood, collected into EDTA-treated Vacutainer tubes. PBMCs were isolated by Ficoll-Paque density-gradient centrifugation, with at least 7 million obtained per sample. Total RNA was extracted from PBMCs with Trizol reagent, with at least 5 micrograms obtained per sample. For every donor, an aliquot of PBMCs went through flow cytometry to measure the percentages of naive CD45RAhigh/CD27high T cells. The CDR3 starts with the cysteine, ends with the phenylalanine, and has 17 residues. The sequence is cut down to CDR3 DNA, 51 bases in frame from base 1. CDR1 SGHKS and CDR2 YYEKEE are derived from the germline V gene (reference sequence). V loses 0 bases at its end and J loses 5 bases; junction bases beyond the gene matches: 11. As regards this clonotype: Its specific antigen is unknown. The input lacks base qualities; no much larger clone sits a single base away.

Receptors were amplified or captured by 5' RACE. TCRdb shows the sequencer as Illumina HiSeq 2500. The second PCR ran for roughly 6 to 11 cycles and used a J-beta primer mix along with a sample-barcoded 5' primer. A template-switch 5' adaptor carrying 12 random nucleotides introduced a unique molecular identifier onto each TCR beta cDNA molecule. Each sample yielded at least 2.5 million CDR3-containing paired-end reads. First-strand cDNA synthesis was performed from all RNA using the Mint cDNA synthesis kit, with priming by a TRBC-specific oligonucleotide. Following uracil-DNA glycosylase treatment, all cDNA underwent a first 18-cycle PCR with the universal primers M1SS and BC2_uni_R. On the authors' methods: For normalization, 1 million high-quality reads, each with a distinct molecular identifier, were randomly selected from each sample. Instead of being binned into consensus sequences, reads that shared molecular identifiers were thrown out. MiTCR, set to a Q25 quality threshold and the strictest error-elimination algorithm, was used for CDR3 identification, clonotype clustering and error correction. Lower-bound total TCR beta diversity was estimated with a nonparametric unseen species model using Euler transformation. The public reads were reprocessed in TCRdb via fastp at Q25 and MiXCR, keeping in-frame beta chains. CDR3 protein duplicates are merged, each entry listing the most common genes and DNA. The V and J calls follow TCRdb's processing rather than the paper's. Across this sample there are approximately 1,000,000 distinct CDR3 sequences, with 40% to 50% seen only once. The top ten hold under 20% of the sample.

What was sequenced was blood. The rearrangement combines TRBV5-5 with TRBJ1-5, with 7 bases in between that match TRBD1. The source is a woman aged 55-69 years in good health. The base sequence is TGTGCCAGCAGCTTGGGGTCCCAGGGGGTAGTTTATCAGCCCCAGCATTTT. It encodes CASSLGSQGVVYQPQHF.